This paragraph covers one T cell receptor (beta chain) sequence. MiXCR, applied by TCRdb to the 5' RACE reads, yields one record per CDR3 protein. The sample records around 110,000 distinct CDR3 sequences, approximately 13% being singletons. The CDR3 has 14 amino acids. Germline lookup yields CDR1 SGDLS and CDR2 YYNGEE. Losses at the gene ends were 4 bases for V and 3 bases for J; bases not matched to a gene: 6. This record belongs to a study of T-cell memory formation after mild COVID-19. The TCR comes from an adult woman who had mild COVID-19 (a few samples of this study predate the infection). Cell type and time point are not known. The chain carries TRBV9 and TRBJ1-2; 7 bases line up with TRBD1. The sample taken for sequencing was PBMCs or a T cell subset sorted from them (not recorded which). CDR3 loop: CASSLGGQDYGYTF. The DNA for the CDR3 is TGTGCCAGCAGCCTAGGGGGCCAGGACTATGGCTACACCTTC.